This record concerns one T cell receptor beta chain sequence. This entry is derived from a study of cytomegalovirus exposure and HLA in healthy donors. Method: immunoSEQ multiplex PCR; TCRdb's copy keeps in-frame clones and lacks some. The sample has about 57,000 clones, roughly 90% seen once. Input material: PBMCs. The TCR comes from a woman between 18 and 29 years old in good health and CMV-seronegative.

CDR3 protein: CASSQEWGQSSPGANVLTF. CDR3 nucleotide sequence: TGTGCCAGCAGCCAAGAATGGGGCCAAAGTTCCCCTGGGGCCAACGTCCTGACTTTC. The chain recombines TRBV4-2 with TRBJ2-6; tentatively, D is TRBD1 (5 bases). CDR1 is LGHNA, CDR2 YNFKEQ, per germline. The CDR3 runs to 19 residues. Trimming took off 0 bases at V and 2 bases at J, with 17 bases between the two ends.